The rows below give T cell receptor beta chains drawn from one sample of a study of blood T cell repertoires in COVID-19. Libraries were prepared by immunoSEQ multiplex PCR; TCRdb keeps only in-frame clonotypes and omits some of them. The sample contains hundreds of thousands of clones, roughly 84% of which appear only once. Specimen: PBMCs or T cells enriched from blood (not recorded which). These receptors were obtained from a woman in her twenties or thirties who had recovered from COVID-19. Both conserved end residues are part of each CDR3. The D gene is left open where the match is weak. Clone size appears in some rows only: once, few, many, or a class for an expanded clone.

V: TRBV5-4; D: TRBD1; size: few; J: TRBJ2-2; CDR3: CASSSGTGNTGELFF; DNA: TGTGCCAGCAGCTCCGGGACAGGGAACACCGGGGAGCTGTTTTTT
V: TRBV28; D: TRBD2; size: .; J: TRBJ2-1; CDR3: CASSQSAGLAGVNEQFF; DNA: TGTGCCAGCAGTCAAAGCGCGGGGCTAGCGGGAGTCAATGAGCAGTTCTTC
V: TRBV28; D: .; size: .; J: TRBJ2-3; CDR3: CASSLGHSSVNTQYF; DNA: TGTGCCAGCAGTTTAGGGCACAGTTCAGTGAATACGCAGTATTTT
V: TRBV19; D: TRBD2; size: .; J: TRBJ2-1; CDR3: CASRTGGGDYNEQFF; DNA: TGTGCCAGTAGGACGGGAGGAGGGGATTACAATGAGCAGTTCTTC
V: TRBV3-1/TRBV3-2; D: .; size: once; J: TRBJ1-5; CDR3: CASSQRNSNQPQHF; DNA: TGTGCCAGCAGCCAGAGGAATAGCAATCAGCCCCAGCATTTT
V: TRBV7-2; D: .; size: .; J: TRBJ2-7; CDR3: CASSPPRLGGEQYF; DNA: TGTGCCAGCAGCCCCCCTCGGTTAGGGGGTGAGCAGTACTTC
V: TRBV15; D: TRBD1; size: .; J: TRBJ2-2; CDR3: CATGQGENGELFF; DNA: TGTGCCACCGGGCAGGGGGAGAACGGGGAGCTGTTTTTT
V: TRBV10-3; D: .; size: .; J: TRBJ2-7; CDR3: CAISDIAREQYF; DNA: TGTGCCATCAGTGATATAGCGCGGGAGCAGTACTTC
V: TRBV2; D: .; size: .; J: TRBJ1-5; CDR3: CASSLQGSSVQPQHF; DNA: TGTGCCAGCAGCCTGCAGGGGTCCTCGGTTCAGCCCCAGCATTTT
V: TRBV18; D: TRBD1; size: .; J: TRBJ1-2; CDR3: CASSPRDSVNYGYTF; DNA: TGTGCCAGCTCACCGCGGGACAGCGTTAACTATGGCTACACCTTC
V: TRBV5-1; D: .; size: once; J: TRBJ1-1; CDR3: CASSLVPGEFTEAFF; DNA: TGCGCCAGCAGCTTGGTGCCAGGGGAATTCACTGAAGCTTTCTTT
V: TRBV18; D: .; size: .; J: TRBJ2-2; CDR3: CASSRADTGELFF; DNA: TGTGCCAGCTCACGGGCCGACACCGGGGAGCTGTTTTTT
V: TRBV7-9; D: .; size: .; J: TRBJ2-7; CDR3: CASSTGQSYEQYF; DNA: TGTGCCAGCAGCACCGGACAGTCCTACGAGCAGTACTTC
V: TRBV15; D: .; size: .; J: TRBJ2-3; CDR3: CATSIGGEADTQYF; DNA: TGTGCCACCAGCATTGGCGGGGAGGCAGATACGCAGTATTTT
V: TRBV5-1; D: TRBD1; size: .; J: TRBJ2-3; CDR3: CASSPTPSGQGAGTQYF; DNA: TGCGCCAGCAGCCCTACCCCCTCGGGACAGGGGGCAGGGACGCAGTATTTT
V: TRBV13; D: TRBD1; size: .; J: TRBJ1-3; CDR3: CASSLEGQGGNTIYF; DNA: TGTGCCAGCAGCTTAGAGGGACAGGGTGGAAACACCATATATTTT
V: TRBV5-5; D: TRBD1; size: .; J: TRBJ2-7; CDR3: CASSRGQGAYYEQYF; DNA: TGTGCCAGCAGCAGGGGACAGGGTGCCTACTACGAGCAGTACTTC
V: TRBV27; D: .; size: .; J: TRBJ1-2; CDR3: CASSLVRGANGYTF; DNA: TGTGCCAGCAGTTTAGTCAGGGGTGCGAATGGCTACACCTTC
V: TRBV6-1; D: .; size: .; J: TRBJ2-5; CDR3: CASSGRVVGVDQETQYF; DNA: TGTGCCAGCAGTGGGCGGGTGGTGGGAGTGGACCAAGAGACCCAGTACTTC
V: TRBV6-1; D: TRBD2; size: .; J: TRBJ2-1; CDR3: CASSESHGTSGLDEQFF; DNA: TGTGCCAGCAGTGAGTCTCACGGGACTAGCGGGCTCGATGAGCAGTTCTTC
V: TRBV27; D: .; size: .; J: TRBJ1-1; CDR3: CASSRGTDTEAFF; DNA: TGTGCCAGCAGTCGGGGGACGGACACTGAAGCTTTCTTT
V: TRBV6-1; D: TRBD1; size: once; J: TRBJ1-2; CDR3: CASSETGVANYGYTF; DNA: TGTGCCAGCAGTGAAACAGGGGTAGCTAACTATGGCTACACCTTC
V: TRBV6-4; D: .; size: .; J: TRBJ2-5; CDR3: CASSRETGETQYF; DNA: TGTGCCAGCAGTCGGGAGACAGGGGAGACCCAGTACTTC
V: TRBV29-1; D: .; size: .; J: TRBJ2-7; CDR3: CSVASRGSLSYVQYF; DNA: TGCAGCGTTGCCTCCCGGGGGAGCCTTTCCTACGTGCAGTACTTC
V: TRBV7-9; D: TRBD1; size: .; J: TRBJ1-1; CDR3: CASSPRQGGLNTEAFF; DNA: TGTGCCAGCAGCCCTCGACAGGGGGGACTTAACACTGAAGCTTTCTTT
V: TRBV27; D: TRBD2; size: once; J: TRBJ2-7; CDR3: CASSLGSGSSEQYF; DNA: TGTGCCAGCAGTTTAGGTAGCGGGAGTTCGGAACAGTACTTC
V: TRBV6-2/TRBV6-3; D: .; size: .; J: TRBJ2-5; CDR3: CASSYPETQYF; DNA: TGTGCCAGCAGTTACCCGGAGACCCAGTACTTC
V: TRBV4-1; D: .; size: .; J: TRBJ2-7; CDR3: CASSQGLRASYEQYF; DNA: TGCGCCAGCAGCCAAGGACTGCGCGCCTCCTACGAGCAGTACTTC
V: TRBV9; D: .; size: .; J: TRBJ2-3; CDR3: CATWGRYPDTQYF; DNA: TGTGCCACCTGGGGGCGCTACCCAGATACGCAGTATTTT
V: TRBV7-9; D: TRBD1; size: .; J: TRBJ2-7; CDR3: CASSSTTGTGVYEQYF; DNA: TGTGCCAGCAGCTCGACCACCGGGACAGGGGTTTACGAGCAGTACTTC
V: TRBV28; D: .; size: .; J: TRBJ1-2; CDR3: CASSKTGVAGYTF; DNA: TGTGCCAGCAGTAAGACAGGCGTCGCTGGCTACACCTTC
V: TRBV29-1; D: .; size: .; J: TRBJ1-4; CDR3: CSVVGQSNEKLFF; DNA: TGCAGCGTTGTAGGACAAAGTAATGAAAAACTGTTTTTT
V: TRBV11-3; D: .; size: .; J: TRBJ2-5; CDR3: CASSDSRDIQYF; DNA: TGTGCCAGCAGTGATTCCCGGGACATCCAGTACTTC